This T cell receptor (beta chain) was sequenced for a study of T cell repertoires in cytomegalovirus infection. Study information: In the study, CMV epitopes included recently identified HLA-C-restricted and well-studied HLA-B-restricted ones. CMV infection and matching HLA type were both indicated by public TCR beta signatures.

Trimming removed 3 bases from V and 2 bases from J; junction bases left unmatched: 16. The CDR3 sequence is 18 residues long. Germline CDR1 is MGHRA and CDR2 is YSYEKL. Findings and caveats of the study: What dominated the ex vivo response were HLA-C-restricted CMV-specific TCR beta clonotypes. Carriers of CMV plus the relevant HLA were identified by cumulative public TCR beta family frequency.

From the reads, TCRdb called clonotypes with MiXCR, one entry per CDR3 protein. The data contain some 350,000 distinct CDR3 sequences, approximately 30% of them singletons. This clonotype came up a few times. No antigen is known for it. This chain connects TRBV4-1 to TRBJ2-7; 7 bases are shared with TRBD1. The sequence came from a human donor in good health (CMV status not recorded). Some clones in this sample may be carry-over from other donors' samples. Material: cultured PBMCs, obtained from culture after CMV antigen stimulation. The CDR3 reads CASSQSDLTGVRPYEQYF. In DNA, the CDR3 is TGCGCCAGCAGCCAGTCAGACCTCACAGGGGTCCGTCCCTACGAGCAGTACTTC.